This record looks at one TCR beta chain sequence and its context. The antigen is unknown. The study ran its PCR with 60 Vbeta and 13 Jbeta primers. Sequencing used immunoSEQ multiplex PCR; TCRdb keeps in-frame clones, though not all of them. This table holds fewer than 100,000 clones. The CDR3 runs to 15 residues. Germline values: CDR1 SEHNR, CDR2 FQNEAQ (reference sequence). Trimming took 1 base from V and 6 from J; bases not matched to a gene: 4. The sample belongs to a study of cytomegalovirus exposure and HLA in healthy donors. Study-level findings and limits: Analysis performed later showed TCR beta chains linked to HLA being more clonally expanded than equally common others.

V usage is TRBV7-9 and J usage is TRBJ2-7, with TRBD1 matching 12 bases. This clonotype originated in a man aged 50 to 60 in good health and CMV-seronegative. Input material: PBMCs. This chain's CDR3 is CASSLGGQGASEQYF. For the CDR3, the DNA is TGTGCCAGCAGCTTAGGGGGACAGGGGGCTAGCGAGCAGTACTTC.